The rows below give T cell receptor beta chains drawn from one sample of a study of a mutant IDH1 vaccine in newly diagnosed glioma. These receptors have no identified antigens. Using immunoSEQ multiplex PCR, the repertoire was profiled, and TCRdb retains in-frame clones only, with some absent. This table has over 55,000 clones, approximately 80% appearing once. The specimen comprised PBMCs, sampled from a glioma patient whose treatment included an IDH1 peptide vaccine. The receptors here all came from a man aged 35 to 55 with glioma. The CDR3 runs from the conserved cysteine through the conserved F or W. Fields, in order: J gene, V gene, D gene, clone size, CDR3 DNA, CDR3 protein. D genes are given only for firm matches. Some rows have no size entry. The others give once, few or many, or a class for an expanded clone.

>TRBJ2-7|TRBV5-4|TRBD1|-
TGTGCCAGCACCCCCCCAGGACAGGGGAATCGGCGGCAGTACTTC
CASTPPGQGNRRQYF
>TRBJ1-5|TRBV6-5|-|-
TGTGCCAGCAGTTACACTGGGGACGGTTCAGGGCCCCAGCATTTT
CASSYTGDGSGPQHF
>TRBJ1-4|TRBV19|-|-
TGTGCCAGTAGGGGTTCACCGGGACGAGGTAATGAAAAACTGTTTTTT
CASRGSPGRGNEKLFF
>TRBJ2-1|TRBV28|TRBD1|-
TGTGCCAGCAGTTTGAATTTGGGACAGGGGAAACATGAGCAGTTCTTC
CASSLNLGQGKHEQFF
>TRBJ2-7|TRBV7-8|-|-
TGTGCCAGCAGCTTAGTTGGTCAGGGGAGCTACGAGCAGTACTTC
CASSLVGQGSYEQYF
>TRBJ2-7|TRBV11-2|-|few
TGTGCCAGCAGCTTTGGGACTCTCTACGAGCAGTACTTC
CASSFGTLYEQYF
>TRBJ1-2|TRBV6-5|TRBD1|-
TGTGCCAGCAGTTTCGCGGGACAGGGAAAGTATGGCTACACCTTC
CASSFAGQGKYGYTF
>TRBJ2-5|TRBV5-1|-|-
TGCGCCAGCAGCTTGGGTTGGGGGGATTCCCAAGAGACCCAGTACTTC
CASSLGWGDSQETQYF
>TRBJ2-7|TRBV7-9|TRBD2|medium-sized
TGTGCCAGCAGCCCCCCGGCTAGCGGGATATCCTACGAGCAGTACTTC
CASSPPASGISYEQYF
>TRBJ1-2|TRBV19|-|-
TGTGCCAGTAGTATTCTCGATGGCTACACCTTC
CASSILDGYTF
>TRBJ1-6|TRBV5-1|-|once
TGCGCCAGCAGCTTGACAGCCTATAATTCACCCCTCCACTTT
CASSLTAYNSPLHF
>TRBJ2-3|TRBV2|-|-
TGTGCCAGCACTCCTTGGGGGGACATTTACACAGATACGCAGTATTTT
CASTPWGDIYTDTQYF
>TRBJ1-4|TRBV5-1|TRBD1|few
TGCGCCAGCAGGGAAGGACAGGGGAGGGGTGAAAAACTGTTTTTT
CASREGQGRGEKLFF
>TRBJ2-7|TRBV18|TRBD1|-
TGTGCCAGCTCACCAAAGTCAGGGGGCGACGAGCAGTACTTC
CASSPKSGGDEQYF
>TRBJ2-1|TRBV5-6|-|-
TGTGCCAGCAGCTTGGCCGGCAGACGGGCCTACAATGAGCAGTTCTTC
CASSLAGRRAYNEQFF
>TRBJ1-1|TRBV5-5|TRBD1|-
TGTGCCAGCAGCTTGAGACAGGGCGGCACTGAAGCTTTCTTT
CASSLRQGGTEAFF
>TRBJ2-1|TRBV30|-|-
TGTGCCTGGAGTGTGCGCCACTCCTACAATGAGCAGTTCTTC
CAWSVRHSYNEQFF
>TRBJ2-7|TRBV9|-|-
TGTGCCAGCAGCGTCAGGGGTGACGAGCAGTACTTC
CASSVRGDEQYF
>TRBJ2-3|TRBV6-6|TRBD1|-
TGTGCCAGCCATCCGGGACAGGGGTTTACAGATACGCAGTATTTT
CASHPGQGFTDTQYF
>TRBJ2-3|TRBV2|-|-
TGTGCCAGCAGTGCACTAGTCACAGATACGCAGTATTTT
CASSALVTDTQYF